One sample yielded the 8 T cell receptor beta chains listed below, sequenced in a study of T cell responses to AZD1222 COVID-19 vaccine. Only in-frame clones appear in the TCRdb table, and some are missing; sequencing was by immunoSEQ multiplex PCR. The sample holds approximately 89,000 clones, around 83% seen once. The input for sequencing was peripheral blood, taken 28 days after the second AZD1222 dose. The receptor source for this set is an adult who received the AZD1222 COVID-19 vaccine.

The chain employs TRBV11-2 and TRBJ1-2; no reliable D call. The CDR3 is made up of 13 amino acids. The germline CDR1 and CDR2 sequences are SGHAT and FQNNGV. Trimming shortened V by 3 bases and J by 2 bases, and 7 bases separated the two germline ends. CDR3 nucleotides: TGTGCCAGCAGCTTCGAGGGAAACTATGGCTACACCTTC. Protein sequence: CASSFEGNYGYTF.

CDR3 residues: CASRKTGANVLTF. The DNA of the CDR3 is TGTGCCAGCAGAAAGACTGGGGCCAACGTCCTGACTTTC. This chain joins TRBV28 and TRBJ2-6; no clear D. The V and J ends lost 6 bases and 2 bases respectively, with 5 bases between them. The germline CDR1 and CDR2 sequences are MDHEN and SYDVKM. The CDR3 is 13 amino acids.

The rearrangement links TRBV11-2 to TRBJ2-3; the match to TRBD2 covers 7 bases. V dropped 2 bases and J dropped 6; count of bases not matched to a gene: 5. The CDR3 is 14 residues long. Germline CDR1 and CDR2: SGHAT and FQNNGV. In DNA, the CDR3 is TGTGCCAGCAGCTTAAGCGGGGTGGGTGATACGCAGTATTTT. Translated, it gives CASSLSGVGDTQYF. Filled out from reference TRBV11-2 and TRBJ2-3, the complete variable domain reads EAGVAQSPRYKIIEKRQSVAFWCNPISGHATLYWYQQILGQGPKLLIQFQNNGVVDDSQLPKDRFSAERLKGVDSTLKIQPAKLEDSAVYLCASSLSGVGDTQYFGPGTRLTVL.

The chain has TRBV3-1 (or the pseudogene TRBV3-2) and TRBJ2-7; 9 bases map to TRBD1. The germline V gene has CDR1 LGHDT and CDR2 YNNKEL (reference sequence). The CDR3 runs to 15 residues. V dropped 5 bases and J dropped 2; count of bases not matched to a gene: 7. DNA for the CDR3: TGTGCCAGCAGCTCACCGGGACAGGGAACCTACGAGCAGTACTTC. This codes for CASSSPGQGTYEQYF.

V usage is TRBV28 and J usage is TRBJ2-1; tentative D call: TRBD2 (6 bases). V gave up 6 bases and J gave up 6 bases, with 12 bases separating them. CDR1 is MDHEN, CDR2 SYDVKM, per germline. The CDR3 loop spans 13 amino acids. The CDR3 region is CASRRGLLNEQFF. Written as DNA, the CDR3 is TGTGCCAGCAGACGGGGACTCCTCAATGAGCAGTTCTTC.

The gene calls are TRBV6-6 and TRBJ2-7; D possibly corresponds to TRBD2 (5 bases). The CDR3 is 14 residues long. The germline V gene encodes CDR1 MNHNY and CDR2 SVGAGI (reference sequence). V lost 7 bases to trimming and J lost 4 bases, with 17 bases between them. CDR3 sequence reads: CASTVSGSSYEQYF. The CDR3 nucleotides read TGTGCCAGCACGGTTTCGGGGAGTTCTTACGAGCAGTACTTC.

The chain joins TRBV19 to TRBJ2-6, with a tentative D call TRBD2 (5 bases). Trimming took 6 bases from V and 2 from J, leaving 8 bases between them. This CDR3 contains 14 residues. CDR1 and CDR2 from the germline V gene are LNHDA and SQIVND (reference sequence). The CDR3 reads CASRKGAGANVLTF. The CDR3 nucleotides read TGTGCCAGTAGAAAGGGAGCTGGGGCCAACGTCCTGACTTTC.

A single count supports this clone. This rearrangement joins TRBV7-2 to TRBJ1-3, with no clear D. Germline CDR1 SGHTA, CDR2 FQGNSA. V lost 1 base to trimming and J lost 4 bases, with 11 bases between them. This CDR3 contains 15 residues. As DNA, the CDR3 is TGTGCCAGCAGCTTAGAGGCCTTGGGGGGAAACACCATATATTTT. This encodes CASSLEALGGNTIYF.